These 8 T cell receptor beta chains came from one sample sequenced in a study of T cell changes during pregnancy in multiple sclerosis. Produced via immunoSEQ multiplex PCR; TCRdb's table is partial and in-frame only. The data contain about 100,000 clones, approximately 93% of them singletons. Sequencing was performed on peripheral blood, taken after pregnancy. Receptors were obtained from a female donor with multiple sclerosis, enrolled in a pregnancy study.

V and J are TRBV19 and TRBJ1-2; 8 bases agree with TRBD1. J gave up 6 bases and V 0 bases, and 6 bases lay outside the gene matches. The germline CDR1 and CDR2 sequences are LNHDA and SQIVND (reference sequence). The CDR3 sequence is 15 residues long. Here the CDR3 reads CASSIEWDRMDGYTF. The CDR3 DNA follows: TGTGCCAGTAGTATAGAGTGGGACAGGATGGATGGCTACACCTTC.

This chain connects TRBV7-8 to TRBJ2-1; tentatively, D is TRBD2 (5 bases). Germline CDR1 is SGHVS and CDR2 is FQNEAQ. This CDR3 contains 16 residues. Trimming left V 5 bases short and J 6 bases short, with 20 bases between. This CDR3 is CASSRTSRLDLNEQFF. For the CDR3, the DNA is TGTGCCAGCAGCCGGACTTCCCGGCTGGACCTCAATGAGCAGTTCTTC.

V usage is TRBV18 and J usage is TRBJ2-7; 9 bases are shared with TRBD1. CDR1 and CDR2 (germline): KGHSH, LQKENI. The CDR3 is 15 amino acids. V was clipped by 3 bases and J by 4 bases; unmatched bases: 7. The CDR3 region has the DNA TGTGCCAGCTCACCTGTACAGGGGGCGCTATACGAGCAGTACTTC. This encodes CASSPVQGALYEQYF. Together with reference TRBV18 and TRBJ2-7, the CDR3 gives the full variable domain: NAGVMQNPRHLVRRRGQEARLRCSPMKGHSHVYWYRQLPEEGLKFMVYLQKENIIDESGMPKERFSAEFPKEGPSILRIQQVVRGDSAAYFCASSPVQGALYEQYFGPGTRLTVT.

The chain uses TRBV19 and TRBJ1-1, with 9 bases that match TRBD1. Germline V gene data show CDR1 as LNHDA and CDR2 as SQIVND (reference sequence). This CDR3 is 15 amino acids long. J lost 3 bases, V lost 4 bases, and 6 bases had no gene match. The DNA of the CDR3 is TGTGCCAGTAGTAAAAGACAGGGGGTAGACACTGAAGCTTTCTTT. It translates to CASSKRQGVDTEAFF. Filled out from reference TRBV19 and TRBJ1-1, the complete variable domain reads DGGITQSPKYLFRKEGQNVTLSCEQNLNHDAMYWYRQDPGQGLRLIYYSQIVNDFQKGDIAEGYSVSREKKESFPLTVTSAQKNPTAFYLCASSKRQGVDTEAFFGQGTRLTVV.

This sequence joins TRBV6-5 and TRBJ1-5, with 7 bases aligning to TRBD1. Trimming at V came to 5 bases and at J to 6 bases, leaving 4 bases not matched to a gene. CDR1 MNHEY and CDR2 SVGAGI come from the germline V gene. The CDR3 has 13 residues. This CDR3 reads CASSTNRGQPQHF. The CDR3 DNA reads TGTGCCAGCAGTACGAACAGGGGTCAGCCCCAGCATTTT.

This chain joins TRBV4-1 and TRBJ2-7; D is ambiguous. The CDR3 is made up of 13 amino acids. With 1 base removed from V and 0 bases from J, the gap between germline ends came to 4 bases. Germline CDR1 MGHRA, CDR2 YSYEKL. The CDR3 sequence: CASSQVSSYEQYF. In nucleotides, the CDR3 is TGCGCCAGCAGCCAAGTCAGCTCCTACGAGCAGTACTTC.

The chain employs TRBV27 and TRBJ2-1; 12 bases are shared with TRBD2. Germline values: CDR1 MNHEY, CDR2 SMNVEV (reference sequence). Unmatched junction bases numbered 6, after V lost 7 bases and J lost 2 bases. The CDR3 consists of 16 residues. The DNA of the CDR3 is TGTGCCAGCATGCTAGCGGGAGGGGGCCCCTACAATGAGCAGTTCTTC. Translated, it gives CASMLAGGGPYNEQFF.

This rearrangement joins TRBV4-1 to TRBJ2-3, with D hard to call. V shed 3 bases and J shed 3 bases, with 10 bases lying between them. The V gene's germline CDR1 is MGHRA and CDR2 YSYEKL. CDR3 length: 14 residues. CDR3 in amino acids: CASSHEALTDTQYF. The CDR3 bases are TGCGCCAGCAGCCACGAAGCCCTAACAGATACGCAGTATTTT.